Below, one TCR beta chain is given with its context. No antigen is known for it. The entry originates in a study of PD-L1 blockade in urothelial cancer. Points from the study as a whole: Patients who had durable benefit saw their tumor-associated blood clones expand more at 3 weeks. Below-median pretreatment blood TCR clonality was a predictor of better survival.

Libraries were prepared by immunoSEQ multiplex PCR; TCRdb keeps only in-frame clonotypes and omits some of them. The sample shows nearly 30,000 clones, more than 75% of them seen only once. Germline CDR1 SGHTA, CDR2 FQGNSA. The CDR3 is made up of 16 amino acids. V lost 2 bases and J lost 4; bases outside the gene matches: 7. Material: PBMCs, obtained around atezolizumab (anti-PD-L1) treatment. The TCR originated in a man in his forties or fifties with urothelial cancer. V is TRBV7-2 and J is TRBJ1-4; 7 bases map to TRBD1. The CDR3 DNA sequence: TGTGCCAGCAGCTTACTCGGAAGGGGGCTTAATGAAAAACTGTTTTTT. It encodes CASSLLGRGLNEKLFF.